Sequencing of this T cell receptor beta chain was carried out in a study of radiotherapy plus CTLA-4 blockade in lung cancer. Study information: Objective responses were observed in 15% to 20% of patients, and disease control was achieved by about 30%.

Patients had chemo-refractory metastatic non-small-cell lung cancer and received focal radiation plus CTLA-4 blockade that used ipilimumab. Germline lookup yields CDR1 MDHEN and CDR2 SYDVKM. The CDR3 is made up of 14 amino acids. V lost 1 base, J lost 3 bases, and 7 bases lay in between. The assay was immunoSEQ multiplex PCR, and TCRdb's table has in-frame clones only and misses some. The sample shows roughly 75,000 clones, 70% to 85% of them seen only once. Specimen: peripheral blood, collected from a patient treated with radiotherapy plus ipilimumab. This rearrangement joins TRBV28 to TRBJ1-5, with unresolved D. The sequence came from a human donor with non-small cell lung cancer who had stable disease on radiotherapy plus ipilimumab. The CDR3 reads CASSLFPINQPQHF. The CDR3 coding sequence is TGTGCCAGCAGTTTATTCCCGATCAATCAGCCCCAGCATTTT.